This TCR beta chain was documented in a study of cytomegalovirus exposure and HLA in healthy donors. At the level of the study: Of the donors genotyped, approximately 430 in all, 75% to 85% fell in the Caucasian-associated ancestry cluster. Notes on the study in general: Within an earlier analysis, most TCR beta V segments proved productive either about 90% or about 30% of the time.

This clone turned up a few times. Its antigen is as yet unknown. Other DNA sequences in this sample translate to the same CDR3. V was clipped by 4 bases and J by 5 bases; unmatched bases: 6. The CDR3 is 15 amino acids. Per the germline V gene, CDR1 is SGHRS and CDR2 is YFSETQ. The PCR made use of 60 Vbeta and 13 Jbeta primers. Here immunoSEQ multiplex PCR was the method, and the copy in TCRdb shows in-frame clones only, minus some. In the table there are about 160,000 clones, roughly three quarters of which are singletons. The source is a man aged 18 to 29 in good health and CMV-seropositive. The sequenced material came from PBMCs. This chain uses TRBV5-1 with TRBJ2-1; 10 nucleotides line up with TRBD2. The CDR3 loop reads CASSRTSGVNNEQFF. In DNA form, the CDR3 reads TGCGCCAGCAGCCGAACTAGCGGGGTCAACAATGAGCAGTTCTTC.